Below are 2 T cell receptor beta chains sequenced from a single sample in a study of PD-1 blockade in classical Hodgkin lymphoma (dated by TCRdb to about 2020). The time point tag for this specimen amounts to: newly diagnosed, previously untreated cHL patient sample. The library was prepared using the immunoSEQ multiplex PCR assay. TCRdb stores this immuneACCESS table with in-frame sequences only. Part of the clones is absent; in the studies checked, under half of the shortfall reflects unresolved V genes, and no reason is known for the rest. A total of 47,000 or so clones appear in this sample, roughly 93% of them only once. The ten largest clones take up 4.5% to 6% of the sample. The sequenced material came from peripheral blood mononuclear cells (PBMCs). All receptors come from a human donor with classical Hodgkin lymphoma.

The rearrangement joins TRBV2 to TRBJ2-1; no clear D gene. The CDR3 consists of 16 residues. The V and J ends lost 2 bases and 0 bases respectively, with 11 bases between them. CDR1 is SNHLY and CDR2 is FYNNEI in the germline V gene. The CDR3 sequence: CASSEQRTYSYNEQFF. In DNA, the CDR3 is TGTGCCAGCAGTGAACAGCGAACCTACTCCTACAATGAGCAGTTCTTC.

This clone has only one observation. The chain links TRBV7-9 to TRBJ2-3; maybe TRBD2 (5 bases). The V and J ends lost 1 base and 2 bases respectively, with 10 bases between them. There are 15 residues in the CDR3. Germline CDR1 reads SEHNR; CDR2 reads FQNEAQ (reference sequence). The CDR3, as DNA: TGTGCCAGCAGCTTAGTCCAGCGGTACACAGATACGCAGTATTTT. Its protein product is CASSLVQRYTDTQYF. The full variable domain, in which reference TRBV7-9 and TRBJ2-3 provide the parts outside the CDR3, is DTGVSQNPRHKITKRGQNVTFRCDPISEHNRLYWYRQTLGQGPEFLTYFQNEAQLEKSRLLSDRFSAERPKGSFSTLEIQRTEQGDSAMYLCASSLVQRYTDTQYFGPGTRLTVL.